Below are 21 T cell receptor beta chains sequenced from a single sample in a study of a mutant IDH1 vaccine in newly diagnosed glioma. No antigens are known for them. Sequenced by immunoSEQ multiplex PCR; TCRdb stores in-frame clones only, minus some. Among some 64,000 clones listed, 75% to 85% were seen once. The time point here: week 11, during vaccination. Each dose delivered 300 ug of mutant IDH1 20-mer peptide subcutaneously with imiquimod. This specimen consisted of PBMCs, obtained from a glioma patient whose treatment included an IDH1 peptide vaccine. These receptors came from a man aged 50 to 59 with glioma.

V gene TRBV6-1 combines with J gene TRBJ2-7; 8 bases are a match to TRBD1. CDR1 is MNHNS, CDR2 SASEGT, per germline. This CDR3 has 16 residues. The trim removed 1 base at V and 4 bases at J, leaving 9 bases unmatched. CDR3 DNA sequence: TGTGCCAGCAGTGAAGGCCAGGGGGCGGAAGGGTACGAGCAGTACTTC. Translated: CASSEGQGAEGYEQYF.

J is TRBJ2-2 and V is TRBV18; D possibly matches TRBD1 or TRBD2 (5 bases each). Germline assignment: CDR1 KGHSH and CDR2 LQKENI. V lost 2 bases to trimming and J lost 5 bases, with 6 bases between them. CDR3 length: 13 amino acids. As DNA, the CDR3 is TGTGCCAGCTCACCAGAGGGGACCGGGGAGCTGTTTTTT. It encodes CASSPEGTGELFF.

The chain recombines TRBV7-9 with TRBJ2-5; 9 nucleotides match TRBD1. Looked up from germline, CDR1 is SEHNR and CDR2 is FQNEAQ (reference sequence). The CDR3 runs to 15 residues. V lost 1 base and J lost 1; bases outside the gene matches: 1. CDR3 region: CASSLGDRVQETQYF. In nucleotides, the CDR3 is TGTGCCAGCAGCTTAGGGGACAGGGTCCAAGAGACCCAGTACTTC.

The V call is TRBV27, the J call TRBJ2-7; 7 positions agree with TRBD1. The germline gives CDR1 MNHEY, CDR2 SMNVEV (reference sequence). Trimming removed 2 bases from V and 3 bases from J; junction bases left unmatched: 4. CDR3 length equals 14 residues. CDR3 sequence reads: CASSLGDSIYEQYF. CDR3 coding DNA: TGTGCCAGCAGTTTAGGGGACAGCATCTACGAGCAGTACTTC.

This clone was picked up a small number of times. The CDR3 coding sequence is TGTGCCACACAAGCCGGGCTTAACACTGAAGCTTTCTTT. Amino acid sequence: CATQAGLNTEAFF. The chain is built from TRBV7-9 and TRBJ1-1; D call uncertain. The CDR3 has 13 residues. V was pared by 10 bases and J by 2 bases, with 14 bases between. CDR1 and CDR2 from the germline V gene are SEHNR and FQNEAQ (reference sequence).

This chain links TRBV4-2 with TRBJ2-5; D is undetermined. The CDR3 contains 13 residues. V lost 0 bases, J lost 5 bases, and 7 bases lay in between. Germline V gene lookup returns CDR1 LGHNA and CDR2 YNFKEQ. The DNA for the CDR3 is TGTGCCAGCAGCCAAGATGGGCAGGAGACCCAGTACTTC. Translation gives CASSQDGQETQYF.

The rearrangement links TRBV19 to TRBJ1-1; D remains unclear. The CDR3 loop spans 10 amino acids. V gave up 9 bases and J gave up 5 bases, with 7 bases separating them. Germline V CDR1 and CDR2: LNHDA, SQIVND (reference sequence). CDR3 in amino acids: CASGRTEAFF. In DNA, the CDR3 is TGTGCCAGCGGGAGGACTGAAGCTTTCTTT.

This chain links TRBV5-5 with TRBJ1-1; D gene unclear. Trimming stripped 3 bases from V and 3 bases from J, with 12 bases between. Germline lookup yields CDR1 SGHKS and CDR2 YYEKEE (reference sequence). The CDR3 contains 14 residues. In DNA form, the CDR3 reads TGTGCCAGCAGCTCGGAGGTCCGGCACACTGAAGCTTTCTTT. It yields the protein CASSSEVRHTEAFF.

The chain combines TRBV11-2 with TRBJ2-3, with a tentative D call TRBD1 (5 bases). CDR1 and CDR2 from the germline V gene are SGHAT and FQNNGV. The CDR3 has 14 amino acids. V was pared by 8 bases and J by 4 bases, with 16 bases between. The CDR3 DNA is TGTGCCAGCGCCCTTCAAAGGGGATCAGATACGCAGTATTTT. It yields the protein CASALQRGSDTQYF. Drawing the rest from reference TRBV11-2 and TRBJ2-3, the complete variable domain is EAGVAQSPRYKIIEKRQSVAFWCNPISGHATLYWYQQILGQGPKLLIQFQNNGVVDDSQLPKDRFSAERLKGVDSTLKIQPAKLEDSAVYLCASALQRGSDTQYFGPGTRLTVL.

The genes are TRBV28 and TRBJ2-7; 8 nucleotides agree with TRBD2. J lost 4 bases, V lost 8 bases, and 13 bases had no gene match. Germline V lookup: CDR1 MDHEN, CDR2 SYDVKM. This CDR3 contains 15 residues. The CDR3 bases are TGTGCCAGCCGAACACCGCCTAGCGGGTCGTACGAGCAGTACTTC. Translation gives CASRTPPSGSYEQYF.

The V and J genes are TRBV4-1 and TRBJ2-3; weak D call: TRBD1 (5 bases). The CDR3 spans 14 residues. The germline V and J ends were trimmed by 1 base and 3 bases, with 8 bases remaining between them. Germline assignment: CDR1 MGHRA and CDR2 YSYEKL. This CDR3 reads CASSQGRGTDTQYF. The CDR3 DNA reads TGCGCCAGCAGCCAAGGAAGGGGAACAGATACGCAGTATTTT.

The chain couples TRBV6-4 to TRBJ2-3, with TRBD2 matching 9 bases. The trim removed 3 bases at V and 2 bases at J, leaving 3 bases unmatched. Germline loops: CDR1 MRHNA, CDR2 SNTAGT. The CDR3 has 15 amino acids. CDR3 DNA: TGTGCCAGCAGTGAATCTAGCGGGGCCACAGATACGCAGTATTTT. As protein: CASSESSGATDTQYF.

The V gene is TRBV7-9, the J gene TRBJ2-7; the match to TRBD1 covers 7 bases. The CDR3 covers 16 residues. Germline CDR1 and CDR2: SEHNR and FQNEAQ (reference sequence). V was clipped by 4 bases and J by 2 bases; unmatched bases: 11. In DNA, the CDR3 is TGTGCCAGCAGCTCCGACCCAGACAGGGTCCCCTACGAGCAGTACTTC. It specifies CASSSDPDRVPYEQYF. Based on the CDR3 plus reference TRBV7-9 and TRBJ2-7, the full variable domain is DTGVSQNPRHKITKRGQNVTFRCDPISEHNRLYWYRQTLGQGPEFLTYFQNEAQLEKSRLLSDRFSAERPKGSFSTLEIQRTEQGDSAMYLCASSSDPDRVPYEQYFGPGTRLTVT.

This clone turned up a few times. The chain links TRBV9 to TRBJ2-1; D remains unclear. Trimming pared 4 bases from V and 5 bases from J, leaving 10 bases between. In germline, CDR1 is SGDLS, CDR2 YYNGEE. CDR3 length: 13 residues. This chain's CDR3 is CASSSGSDNEQFF. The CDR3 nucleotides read TGTGCCAGCAGCTCCGGGTCTGACAATGAGCAGTTCTTC.

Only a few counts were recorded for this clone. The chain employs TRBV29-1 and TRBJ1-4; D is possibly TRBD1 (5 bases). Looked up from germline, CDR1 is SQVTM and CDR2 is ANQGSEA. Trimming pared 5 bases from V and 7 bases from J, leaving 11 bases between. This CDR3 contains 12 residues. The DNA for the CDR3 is TGCAGCGTTACTAGGGGTTCTGAAAAACTGTTTTTT. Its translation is CSVTRGSEKLFF. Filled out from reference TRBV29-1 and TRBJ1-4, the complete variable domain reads SAVISQKPSRDICQRGTSLTIQCQVDSQVTMMFWYRQQPGQSLTLIATANQGSEATYESGFVIDKFPISRPNLTFSTLTVSNMSPEDSSIYLCSVTRGSEKLFFGSGTQLSVL.

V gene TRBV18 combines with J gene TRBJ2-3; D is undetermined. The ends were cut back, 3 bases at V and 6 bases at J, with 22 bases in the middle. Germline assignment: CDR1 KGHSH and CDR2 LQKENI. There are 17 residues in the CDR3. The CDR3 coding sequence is TGTGCCAGCTCACCTCGACCTGGAACAAACCTCCAGGATACGCAGTATTTT. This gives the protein CASSPRPGTNLQDTQYF.

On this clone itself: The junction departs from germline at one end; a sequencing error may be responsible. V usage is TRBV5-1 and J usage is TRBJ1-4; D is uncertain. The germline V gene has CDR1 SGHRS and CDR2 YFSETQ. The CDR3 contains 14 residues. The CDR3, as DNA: TGCGCCAGCGGCTTGCAAAGCCCTGATGAAAAACTGTTTTTT. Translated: CASGLQSPDEKLFF.

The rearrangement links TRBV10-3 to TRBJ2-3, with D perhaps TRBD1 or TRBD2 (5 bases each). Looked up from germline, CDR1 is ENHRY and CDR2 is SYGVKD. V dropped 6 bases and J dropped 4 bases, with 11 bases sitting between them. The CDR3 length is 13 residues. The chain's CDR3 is CAISGAEPDTQYF. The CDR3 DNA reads TGTGCCATCAGCGGGGCGGAGCCAGATACGCAGTATTTT.

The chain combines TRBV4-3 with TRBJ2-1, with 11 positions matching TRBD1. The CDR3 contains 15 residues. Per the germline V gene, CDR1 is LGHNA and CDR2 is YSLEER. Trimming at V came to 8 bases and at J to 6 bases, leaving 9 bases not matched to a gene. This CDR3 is CASGIAGQGGNEQFF. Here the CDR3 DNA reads TGCGCCAGCGGGATAGCGGGACAGGGGGGCAATGAGCAGTTCTTC.

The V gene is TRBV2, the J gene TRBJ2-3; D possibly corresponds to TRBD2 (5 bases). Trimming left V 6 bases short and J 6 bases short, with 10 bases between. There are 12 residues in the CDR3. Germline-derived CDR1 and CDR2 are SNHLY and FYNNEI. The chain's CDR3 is CASRDPGDTQYF. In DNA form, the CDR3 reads TGTGCCAGCAGGGATCCGGGGGATACGCAGTATTTT.

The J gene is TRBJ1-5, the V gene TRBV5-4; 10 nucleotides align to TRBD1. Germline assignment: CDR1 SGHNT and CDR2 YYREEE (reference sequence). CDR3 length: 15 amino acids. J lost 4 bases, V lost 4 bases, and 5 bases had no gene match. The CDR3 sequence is CASSLDRGRNQPQHF. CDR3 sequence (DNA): TGTGCCAGCAGCCTTGACAGGGGGCGGAATCAGCCCCAGCATTTT.